This TCR beta chain was recorded in a study of OX40 agonist ivuxolimab in advanced cancers. About the study: Patients were roughly 83% male with ages roughly 23 to 79, mean about 60. Checkpoint inhibitors had been given previously to about 40% of patients.

Germline CDR1 SGHRS, CDR2 YFSETQ. Trimming at V came to 2 bases and at J to 1 base, leaving 2 bases not matched to a gene. This CDR3 has 14 residues. As to this clone: Antigen: not known.

Anyone with autoimmune disease history or systemic immunosuppression was excluded. Study conclusions and caveats: Antigen specificity of clonally expanded peripheral T cells was not established.

Measured with immunoSEQ multiplex PCR; TCRdb has only the in-frame clones, and not every one. The table has about 70,000 clones, approximately 89% seen once. The receptor was derived from an adult with an advanced solid tumor such as melanoma, head and neck, liver or kidney cancer. Specimen: CD4+ or CD8+ T cells sorted from blood, collected in a trial of the OX40 agonist ivuxolimab. This chain connects TRBV5-1 to TRBJ2-5, with 7 bases identical to TRBD1. The CDR3 DNA is TGCGCCAGCAGCTTAGGGACAGTCCAAGAGACCCAGTACTTC. Translation gives CASSLGTVQETQYF.